These 29 T cell receptor beta chains were all obtained from the same sample, sequenced in a study of T cells after yellow fever vaccination. TCRdb used MiXCR to reprocess the 5' RACE reads, holding one entry per CDR3 protein. The sample yields 600,000 to 750,000 distinct CDR3 sequences, over 9% seen once. This specimen was PBMCs, taken on the day of the yellow fever booster vaccination. The receptors stem from a man younger than 45 who received the YFV17D yellow fever vaccine.

V usage is TRBV20-1 and J usage is TRBJ1-1; tentative D call: TRBD1 (6 bases). Germline V gives CDR1 DFQATT, CDR2 SNEGSKA (reference sequence). This CDR3 spans 15 amino acids. V lost 6 bases and J 0 bases, leaving 17 bases between the germline ends. CDR3: CSATGIGSVNTEAFF. CDR3 coding DNA: TGCAGTGCCACAGGGATAGGGTCGGTGAACACTGAAGCTTTCTTT.

This clonotype was counted only a few times. The chain uses TRBV18 and TRBJ1-5; no definite D call. The CDR3 contains 14 residues. V lost 3 bases and J lost 1, with 7 bases in between. Germline lookup yields CDR1 KGHSH and CDR2 LQKENI. Written as DNA, the CDR3 is TGTGCCAGCTCACCGCTGGAGAGCAATCAGCCCCAGCATTTT. This codes for CASSPLESNQPQHF.

This clonotype was observed at least ten times. The chain employs TRBV5-1 and TRBJ2-1, with D perhaps TRBD1 (5 bases). The CDR3 is 16 amino acids. V was cut by 6 bases and J by 1 base, with 17 bases left in between. Germline V gene sequence: CDR1 SGHRS, CDR2 YFSETQ. In nucleotides, the CDR3 is TGCGCCAGCACTTCTAACAGGTACCGTTCCTACAATGAGCAGTTCTTC. It is translated as CASTSNRYRSYNEQFF.

This clonotype was recorded many times. The rearrangement joins TRBV12-3 or TRBV12-4 to TRBJ1-2, with 8 bases fitting TRBD1. The V segment lost 5 bases and the J segment 4 bases; nucleotides outside the gene matches: 6. This CDR3 is 14 amino acids long. The CDR3 protein is CASSPGTGIYGYTF. In DNA form, the CDR3 reads TGTGCCAGCAGTCCCGGGACAGGCATCTATGGCTACACCTTC.

Only a few counts were recorded for this clonotype. CDR3 DNA: TGCAGTGCTAGGGACCAACTGGAGACCCAGTACTTC. Amino acids: CSARDQLETQYF. The chain couples TRBV20-1 to TRBJ2-5; D remains unclear. With 3 bases removed from V and 5 bases from J, the gap between germline ends came to 10 bases. CDR1 DFQATT and CDR2 SNEGSKA come from the germline V gene (reference sequence). This CDR3 has 12 residues.

For the CDR3, the DNA is TGCAGCACCGACAGGGGGCAAGGAGAGACCCAGTACTTC. Encoded protein: CSTDRGQGETQYF. V gene TRBV29-1 combines with J gene TRBJ2-5; 10 bases align to TRBD1. Germline assignment: CDR1 SQVTM and CDR2 ANQGSEA. Trimming removed 8 bases from V and 4 bases from J; junction bases left unmatched: 7. This CDR3 is built from 13 residues. Filled out from reference TRBV29-1 and TRBJ2-5, the complete variable domain reads SAVISQKPSRDICQRGTSLTIQCQVDSQVTMMFWYRQQPGQSLTLIATANQGSEATYESGFVIDKFPISRPNLTFSTLTVSNMSPEDSSIYLCSTDRGQGETQYFGPGTRLLVL.

This clonotype was observed at least ten times. This chain links TRBV27 with TRBJ2-1; weak D call: TRBD1 (5 bases). The germline V gene has CDR1 MNHEY and CDR2 SMNVEV (reference sequence). The CDR3 totals 14 residues. Trimming took 5 bases from V and 4 from J, leaving 12 bases between them. The CDR3 reads CASSTRQSYNEQFF. The CDR3 nucleotides read TGTGCCAGCAGTACGCGACAGTCATACAATGAGCAGTTCTTC.

This chain joins TRBV20-1 and TRBJ2-6; D ambiguous. The CDR3 has 15 amino acids. Between the trimmed V and J ends, which lost 6 bases and 0 bases, there was a span of 12 bases. The germline CDR1 and CDR2 sequences are DFQATT and SNEGSKA (reference sequence). The chain's CDR3 is CSASPRNSGANVLTF. For the CDR3, the DNA is TGCAGTGCCTCCCCGCGGAACTCTGGGGCCAACGTCCTGACTTTC.

This clonotype was detected a few times. The chain carries TRBV7-2 and TRBJ2-6; D ambiguous. CDR1 is SGHTA and CDR2 is FQGNSA in the germline V gene. The CDR3 contains 17 residues. The germline V and J ends were trimmed by 2 bases and 0 bases, with 11 bases remaining between them. The CDR3 coding sequence is TGTGCCAGCAGCTTAATGGGGATGGGCTCTGGGGCCAACGTCCTGACTTTC. This sequence encodes CASSLMGMGSGANVLTF.

This chain uses TRBV7-2 with TRBJ1-2; maybe TRBD1 (6 bases). The CDR3 has 14 residues. Trimming left V 5 bases short and J 8 bases short, with 18 bases between. In germline, CDR1 is SGHTA, CDR2 FQGNSA. The CDR3 protein is CASSPGRGRKGYTF. Written as DNA, the CDR3 is TGTGCCAGCAGCCCGGGGCGGGGGCGGAAGGGCTACACCTTC.

This clonotype was picked up a small number of times. V is TRBV10-3 and J is TRBJ2-1, with 10 bases matching TRBD2. V lost 3 bases, J lost 4 bases, and 3 bases stayed unmatched. CDR1 and CDR2 (germline): ENHRY, SYGVKD. This CDR3 has 15 amino acids. The CDR3 loop is CAISEGLAAYNEQFF. CDR3 nucleotides: TGTGCCATCAGTGAAGGACTAGCGGCATACAATGAGCAGTTCTTC.

The chain carries TRBV10-3 and TRBJ2-5; tentative D call: TRBD1 (6 bases). There are 15 residues in the CDR3. V shed 0 bases and J shed 1 base, with 9 bases lying between them. Per the germline V gene, CDR1 is ENHRY and CDR2 is SYGVKD. The DNA of the CDR3 is TGTGCCATCAGTGAGTCCAGGGGTGGCCAAGAGACCCAGTACTTC. Translating gives CAISESRGGQETQYF.

This clonotype was counted only a few times. V and J are TRBV5-1 and TRBJ2-1; no firm D call. CDR1 and CDR2 from the germline V gene are SGHRS and YFSETQ. CDR3 length equals 14 residues. With 2 bases removed from V and 3 bases from J, the gap between germline ends came to 9 bases. The CDR3 loop reads CASSFQQDYNEQFF. The CDR3 DNA follows: TGCGCCAGCAGCTTCCAACAAGACTACAATGAGCAGTTCTTC.

The genes are TRBV19 and TRBJ2-4, with D perhaps TRBD1 (5 bases). Germline loops: CDR1 LNHDA, CDR2 SQIVND (reference sequence). The CDR3 consists of 15 residues. Trimming pared 4 bases from V and 0 bases from J, leaving 10 bases between. DNA for the CDR3: TGTGCCAGTAGTAGAGACAGCATAGCCAAAAACATTCAGTACTTC. Translating it yields CASSRDSIAKNIQYF.

This clonotype was detected a few times. J is TRBJ2-3 and V is TRBV28, with TRBD1 identical over 8 bases. Germline V gene lookup returns CDR1 MDHEN and CDR2 SYDVKM. There are 14 residues in the CDR3. With 6 bases clipped from V and 9 bases from J, the junction kept 11 bases outside the gene matches. This chain's CDR3 is CASSRQGPSMTQYF. The CDR3 DNA is TGTGCCAGCAGCAGACAGGGGCCCTCCATGACGCAGTATTTT.

This clonotype was detected ten times or more. A read error may produce the germline difference seen at one junction end. This CDR3 is CASSQGRTYEQYF. The CDR3 DNA is TGTGCCAGCAGCCAGGGGAGAACCTACGAGCAGTACTTC. The chain uses TRBV4-3 and TRBJ2-7, with D maybe TRBD1 (6 bases). The CDR3 consists of 13 residues. Germline-derived CDR1 and CDR2 are LGHNA and YSLEER.

V usage is TRBV5-1 and J usage is TRBJ2-7, with 12 bases identical to TRBD2. J lost 0 bases, V lost 2 bases, and 3 bases had no gene match. The CDR3 consists of 16 residues. The V gene's germline CDR1 is SGHRS and CDR2 YFSETQ. CDR3 protein: CASSFGLAGISYEQYF. In DNA form, the CDR3 reads TGCGCCAGCAGCTTTGGACTAGCGGGAATCTCCTACGAGCAGTACTTC.

This clonotype was seen ten or more times. The V gene is TRBV2, the J gene TRBJ1-1, with D possibly TRBD1 on 5 matching bases. The CDR3 totals 11 residues. CDR1 is SNHLY, CDR2 FYNNEI, per germline. V was cut by 6 bases and J by 3 bases, with 5 bases left in between. CDR3 DNA sequence: TGTGCCAGCAGAGGGGACACTGAAGCTTTCTTT. Translating gives CASRGDTEAFF.

This clonotype showed up many times. V is TRBV6-1 and J is TRBJ2-1, with D possibly being TRBD1 or TRBD2 (5 bases each). The CDR3 is 14 residues long. CDR1 and CDR2 (germline): MNHNS, SASEGT. With 6 bases removed from V and 0 bases from J, the gap between germline ends came to 9 bases. CDR3 sequence: CASRGTSSYNEQFF. The CDR3 region has the DNA TGTGCCAGCAGAGGGACCAGCTCCTACAATGAGCAGTTCTTC.

This sequence joins TRBV5-1 and TRBJ2-6; unclear D gene. CDR3 size: 15 residues. V gave up 4 bases and J gave up 4 bases, with 12 bases separating them. Germline CDR1 SGHRS, CDR2 YFSETQ. The CDR3 DNA follows: TGCGCCAGCAGCACCCCCGACGAAGGGGCCAACGTCCTGACTTTC. Protein sequence: CASSTPDEGANVLTF.

The chain links TRBV6-2 or TRBV6-3 to TRBJ2-1, with D perhaps being TRBD1 or TRBD2 (5 bases each). The germline V and J ends were trimmed by 8 bases and 10 bases, with 15 bases remaining between them. Germline lookup yields CDR1 MNHEY and CDR2 SVGEGT. The CDR3 spans 12 residues. CDR3: CASGDPLGEQFF. The CDR3 region has the DNA TGTGCCAGCGGGGACCCTTTGGGGGAGCAGTTCTTC.

This sequence joins TRBV5-1 and TRBJ1-2; tentatively, D is TRBD1 (5 bases). Germline V gene lookup returns CDR1 SGHRS and CDR2 YFSETQ. Trimming pared 3 bases from V and 2 bases from J, leaving 11 bases between. This CDR3 is 14 amino acids long. The CDR3: CASSSSQGNYGYTF. CDR3 sequence (DNA): TGCGCCAGCAGCTCTAGCCAGGGCAACTATGGCTACACCTTC.

There are many counts of this clonotype. The chain recombines TRBV5-6 with TRBJ2-5, with 12 positions matching TRBD2. Germline values: CDR1 SGHDT, CDR2 YYEEEE. V trimming: 1 base; J trimming: 4 bases; junction bases outside the gene matches: 2. CDR3 length equals 15 residues. The CDR3 sequence is CASSLLGLAGETQYF. In DNA form, the CDR3 reads TGTGCCAGCAGCTTGTTGGGACTAGCGGGAGAGACCCAGTACTTC.

This clonotype was detected only a few times. The rearrangement uses TRBV27 and TRBJ2-1; D uncertain. The CDR3 has 13 amino acids. V shed 5 bases and J shed 7 bases, with 12 bases lying between them. In germline, CDR1 is MNHEY, CDR2 SMNVEV (reference sequence). CDR3 in DNA: TGTGCCAGCAGTCCCCCGCCGTGGAATGAGCAGTTCTTC. This codes for CASSPPPWNEQFF.

The rearrangement joins TRBV20-1 to TRBJ1-4, with D tentatively TRBD1 (5 bases). Trimming pared 3 bases from V and 8 bases from J, leaving 13 bases between. CDR3 length: 13 amino acids. Per the germline V gene, CDR1 is DFQATT and CDR2 is SNEGSKA (reference sequence). The CDR3 DNA sequence: TGCAGTGCTAGGCGACAGCATAAAGAAAAACTGTTTTTT. This encodes CSARRQHKEKLFF.

In this sample, this clonotype turned up a few times. The chain has TRBV20-1 and TRBJ2-5; D is possibly TRBD2 (5 bases). Trimming shortened V by 6 bases and J by 7 bases, and 18 bases separated the two germline ends. This CDR3 comprises 13 residues. CDR1 is DFQATT, CDR2 SNEGSKA, per germline (reference sequence). CDR3 protein: CSAAGPSEGTQYF. CDR3 sequence (DNA): TGCAGTGCGGCGGGCCCGAGTGAAGGGACCCAGTACTTC.

The chain combines TRBV7-8 with TRBJ2-7; no reliable D call. CDR3 length: 14 amino acids. Trimming shortened V by 2 bases and J by 2 bases, and 10 bases separated the two germline ends. The V gene's germline CDR1 is SGHVS and CDR2 FQNEAQ. CDR3 nucleotides: TGTGCCAGCAGCTTAACTCTCCTACCCTACGAGCAGTACTTC. Translating gives CASSLTLLPYEQYF.

The chain couples TRBV6-6 to TRBJ1-5; tentative D call: TRBD1 (5 bases). Trimming removed 8 bases from V and 7 bases from J, with 15 bases in between. Germline CDR1 is MNHNY and CDR2 is SVGAGI (reference sequence). This CDR3 region has 13 residues. CDR3 residues: CASSVGRGQPQHF. The CDR3 coding sequence is TGTGCCAGCTCAGTGGGGCGAGGGCAGCCCCAGCATTTT.

The chain is built from TRBV7-2 and TRBJ1-5, with a tentative D call TRBD1 (5 bases). Germline lookup yields CDR1 SGHTA and CDR2 FQGNSA. The CDR3 has 15 residues. V lost 1 base to trimming and J lost 9 bases, with 16 bases between them. CDR3 sequence: CASSLVTASTVPQHF. Here the CDR3 DNA reads TGTGCCAGCAGCTTAGTGACAGCGTCCACAGTGCCCCAGCATTTT.